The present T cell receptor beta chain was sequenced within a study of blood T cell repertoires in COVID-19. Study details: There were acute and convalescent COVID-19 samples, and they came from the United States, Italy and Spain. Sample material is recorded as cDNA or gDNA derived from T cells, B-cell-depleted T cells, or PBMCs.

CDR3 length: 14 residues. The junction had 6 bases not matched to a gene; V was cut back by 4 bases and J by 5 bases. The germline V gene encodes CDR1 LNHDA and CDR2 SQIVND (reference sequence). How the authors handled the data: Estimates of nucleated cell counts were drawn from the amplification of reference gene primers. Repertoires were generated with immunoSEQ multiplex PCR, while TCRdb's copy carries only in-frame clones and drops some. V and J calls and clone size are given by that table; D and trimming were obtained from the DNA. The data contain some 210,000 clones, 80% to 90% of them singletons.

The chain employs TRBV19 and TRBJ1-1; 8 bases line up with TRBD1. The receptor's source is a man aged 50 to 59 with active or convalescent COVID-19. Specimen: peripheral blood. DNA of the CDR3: TGTGCCAGTAGTAGGTCCAGGGGGCAAACTGAAGCTTTCTTT. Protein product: CASSRSRGQTEAFF.